This entry describes one T cell receptor beta chain. The antigen this receptor binds is unknown. Nothing much larger sits one base from this clone, and base qualities are not available. In total, 600 or so healthy bone marrow donors made up the cohort. At the time of sampling, every cohort member was nominally healthy, though immune exposures that went unrecorded were likely present. The donor was CMV seropositive and belonged to the group of some 290 seropositive cohort members. A peripheral blood sample was collected from each donor, and TCR beta sequencing was performed on peripheral blood mononuclear cells. Genomic DNA extraction from the blood cell samples was performed with the Qiagen DNeasy Blood Extraction Kit. This record belongs to a study of cytomegalovirus exposure and HLA in healthy donors (TCRdb year 2017). General notes on the study: An earlier analysis of approximately 550 of the donors reported 250 to 300 Gb of sequence data and around 120 million unique TCR beta sequences from about 179 million T cells. About 300 gigabases of sequencing data and tens of millions of unique TCR sequences made up an early release that covered several hundred HLA-typed donors. Of the approximately 400 genotyped donors, approximately 83% fell in the genetic ancestry cluster associated with self-reported Caucasian donors. The study aimed to test whether cataloging public T cell receptors could reveal signatures of past pathogen exposure. Using immunosequencing, the study profiled T cell repertoires from about 620 subjects and related those repertoires to cytomegalovirus serostatus. Besides the first cohort of roughly 660 subjects, a separate validation cohort made up of 120 different subjects was used. To predict cytomegalovirus infection status, the study brought together high-throughput TCR immunosequencing, statistical association of individual TCRs with disease status, and machine learning. In a later analysis, previously published TCR beta repertoires from 670 or so donors were re-analyzed and high-resolution HLA genotyping was added so that TCR occurrence patterns could be studied. Rather than drawing on any new phenotypic data, the later analysis identified candidate immune exposures from TCR beta sequences and the way those sequences occurred across donors. An earlier analysis of 587 of the donors applied high-throughput TCR beta sequencing to assess whether each TCR beta V gene segment acted as functional or pseudogenic. Donor age, sex, ethnicity and CMV serostatus were compiled together with the repertoire data. A later genetic analysis used genome-wide SNP genotypes for about 55% of the 666 donors, treating that subset as a discovery cohort. All discovery cohort repertoires had been generated on a single sequencing platform. Class I and class II HLA loci were covered by the typing at four-digit resolution. The number of donors typed differed by locus, with about 629-640 for A, B, C, DRB1 and DQB1, 522 for DQA1, 600 to 610 for DPA1, and approximately 470 for DPB1. Roughly 5 DR-DQ haplotypes were handled as single units for association and clustering, since linkage in the cohort was strong. Among some 410 genotyped donors of the cohort, an average of approximately 240,000 unique TCR beta nucleotide sequences was sequenced per donor, of which 15% to 20% were non-productive. The investigation overall reported the following: A group of highly shared sequence variants was considered likely to be a technical artifact of the sequencing pipeline. A later analysis found that TCR association rates varied across HLA loci, with DRB1 alleles showing the most associated TCRs and HLA-C alleles the fewest. HLA typing was unavailable for some donors at each locus, so association tests used only the typed subset. CMV serostatus was the only immune exposure information available for the cohort. A further reported finding was that TCR beta sequences accurately predicted the HLA-A and HLA-B alleles for most subjects in the first cohort. Seventeen rarely observed V segments, including chromosome 9 orphons, were excluded from the earlier analysis of almost 600 of the donors because counts were too low. According to a later analysis, most CMV-associated TCR beta chains appeared to be HLA-restricted, and the HLA associations seemed to be driven largely by CMV exposure. A total of around 150 TCR beta chains were listed by the study as associated with cytomegalovirus. Presence/absence analyses assumed roughly uniform sequencing depth across donors, an assumption that may not hold. In both the original and validation cohorts, the classifier was reported to diagnose cytomegalovirus status with high specificity and sensitivity. When HLA alleles, especially DR and DQ, strongly co-occurred, attributing TCR associations to individual alleles was difficult. Across donors, most TCR sequences were observed very rarely, whereas some public TCRs were present in many individuals. According to a later genetic analysis, donors in an Asian-associated ancestry cluster had fewer N-insertions in productive TCRs than the roughly 670-donor mean. In a later analysis, several top co-occurrence clusters were reported to appear linked to parvovirus B19, influenza, CMV and Epstein-Barr virus. A few of the identified cytomegalovirus-associated TCR beta chains were confirmed in vitro to be specific for cytomegalovirus antigens. Correlated functional status among segregating V segments might be attributable to linkage disequilibrium, but an unknown experimental factor could not be ruled out. V-gene and J-gene trimming of TCR beta chains was associated with a missense DCLRE1C variant in a later genetic analysis, and the association was replicated in an independent cohort. Compared with equally common non-associated chains, HLA-associated TCR beta chains in a later analysis were more clonally expanded and had lower generation probabilities. In a later analysis, 16,951 TCR beta sequences were associated with specific HLA alleles at a false discovery rate of 0.05. This cohort had only TCR beta chains sequenced, and the lack of alpha or paired-chain data limited which features could be detected. In an earlier analysis of over 550 of the donors, most TCR beta V segments were observed in productive rearrangements about 90% or about 30% of the time, broadly matching IMGT annotations. The authors suggested that the approach could potentially be extended to other disease states and immunological phenotypes.

The library was built by means of the immunoSEQ multiplex PCR assay. For the multiplex PCR, a mixture combining 60 forward primers for TCR Vbeta segments and 13 reverse primers for TCR Jbeta segments was used. The CDR3 region of rearranged TCR beta genes was amplified from genomic DNA with a multiplex PCR assay. Amplified TCR beta libraries were sequenced as 87-base-pair reads on the Illumina HiSeq System. The original methods were these. In a later analysis, 77 million or so unique TCR beta chains were counted across the approximately 640 repertoires, and roughly 11 million of these chains were shared by at least two donors. A nearest-neighbor algorithm error-corrected the raw reads and collapsed the reads into unique sequences, merging closely related sequences to remove PCR and sequencing errors. V, D and J gene segments were assigned by aligning CDR3 sequences to IMGT reference sequences. For a sequence to be retained, at least a six-nucleotide match to both a V gene segment and a J gene segment was required. Rearrangements were called productive when the CDR3 lacked stop codons and stayed in frame with V and J; all others were non-productive. CDR3 was defined by IMGT convention, running from the second conserved V-encoded cysteine to the conserved J-encoded phenylalanine. Sequences without an unambiguous match to a single V gene segment were excluded from the earlier analysis of a few hundred of the donors. In an earlier analysis of some 590 of the donors, a V segment was called functional when productive rearrangements were above 56.7%, and segregating when the standard deviation between donors exceeded 5%. To diagnose cytomegalovirus status from the catalog of TCR beta chain sequences, a statistical classification framework was built. In a later analysis, V and J genes were assigned by comparing TCR nucleotide sequences against IMGT/GENE-DB human TR gene sequences. The TCRdist pipeline was used in a later analysis to assign CDR3 sequences and most-parsimonious VDJ recombination scenarios. In a later analysis, each TCR beta chain was defined by its CDR3 amino acid sequence together with its V-gene family, and reads without a unique V-gene family were excluded. In a later analysis, several hundred highly shared, low-generation-probability nucleotide sequences were removed to address suspected cross-contamination and a sequencing artifact. For each public chain, a later analysis derived a clonal expansion index from normalized ranks of inferred template counts within each repertoire. In a later analysis, generation probabilities were computed with a VDJ recombination model fitted to out-of-frame rearrangements, and the resulting probabilities were checked against IGoR. In a later analysis, hypergeometric tests were used to score TCR-TCR, TCR-HLA and TCR-CMV co-occurrence, with a repertoire-size bias correction applied to TCR pairs. To estimate false discovery rates, a later analysis permuted the HLA or CMV assignments 20 times. In a later analysis, co-occurring TCRs were grouped using DBSCAN, and TCRdist sequence similarity was added for clustering within HLA-allele-positive subsets. Repertoires with fewer than 30,000 or more than 120,000 public chains, plus five repertoires with anomalous nucleotide sharing, were excluded from co-occurrence clustering. Held by TCRdb, this immuneACCESS table contains in-frame sequences only and omits some clones. Under half of the omission traces to an unresolved V gene where checked; the cause of the rest is unknown. D and trimming come from the DNA, and the V and J calls and clone size come from that table. The table for this sample lists approximately 140,000 clones; around 60% of them were counted only once. Approximately 7% of the sample comes from the top ten.

This clonotype was sampled from a woman in her sixties or seventies in good health and CMV-seropositive. The source material was PBMCs.

The nucleotide sequence is given as TGCAGCGGCCAACTAGCGGGCCTAGGCGAGCAGTACTTC. This is translated as CSGQLAGLGEQYF. The receptor chain draws on TRBV29-1 and TRBJ2-7; TRBD2 aligns with 9 central bases. Unmatched junction bases come to 10, with V trimmed by 7 bases and J by 6 bases. CDR1 and CDR2, per the germline V gene, are SQVTM and ANQGSEA. Including cysteine and phenylalanine, the CDR3 has 13 amino acids. The retained sequence is limited to the CDR3, 39 bases, with the frame set at the first base.